The source of this T cell receptor (beta chain) is a study of vaccination and CD4 T cells after COVID-19. Study-wide results and limits: Relatively few convalescent patients and no early post-infection timepoints were analyzed.

With V trimmed by 1 base and J by 4 bases, 2 bases remained unmatched. Germline V CDR1 and CDR2: SGHNT, YENEEA. The CDR3 extends over 14 amino acids. As regards this clonotype: What it recognizes is unknown.

Sequencing of cultured CD4+ T cell DNA used the Oncomine TCR Beta short-read assay. TCRdb redid the calling of the PCR reads with MiXCR, one entry per CDR3 protein. Among about 19,000 distinct CDR3 sequences listed, 56% were seen once. Treatment given: approximately nine-day PBMC culture with coronavirus spike peptide pools or control peptides (ViraFEST assay). The specimen sequenced was CD4+ T cells from blood, cultured in vitro. The chain combines TRBV11-3 with TRBJ2-3; 7 bases are a match to TRBD1. The sequence came from a human donor who had recovered from COVID-19. Here the CDR3 DNA reads TGTGCCAGCAGCTTAGGACAGGGAGCAGATACGCAGTATTTT. As protein: CASSLGQGADTQYF.